The rows below give T cell receptor beta chains drawn from one sample of a study of blood T cell repertoires in COVID-19. Sequencing was performed with immunoSEQ multiplex PCR; in TCRdb, only in-frame clones are kept and a portion is missing. Of 210,000 or so clones listed, around 90% are singletons. The sequenced sample was PBMCs or T cells enriched from blood (not recorded which). The receptors here all came from a man in his thirties or forties who had recovered from COVID-19. Both conserved end residues are part of each CDR3. Fields, in order: V gene, clone size, D gene, J gene, CDR3 protein, CDR3 DNA. A D gene is named only where the DNA matches it firmly. The listing skips clone size in some rows; elsewhere it reads once, few, many or a size class.

V gene: TRBV6-5; clone size: once; D gene: NA; J gene: TRBJ2-7; CDR3 protein: CASSYTLQGTTYEQYF; CDR3 DNA: TGTGCCAGCAGTTACACCCTCCAGGGGACTACCTACGAGCAGTACTTC
V gene: TRBV7-6; clone size: NA; D gene: NA; J gene: TRBJ1-1; CDR3 protein: CASVGGTEAFF; CDR3 DNA: TGTGCCAGCGTTGGCGGGACTGAAGCTTTCTTT
V gene: TRBV28; clone size: NA; D gene: NA; J gene: TRBJ2-7; CDR3 protein: CASMGGNYLYEQYF; CDR3 DNA: TGTGCCAGCATGGGGGGTAACTACCTTTACGAGCAGTACTTC
V gene: TRBV7-6; clone size: NA; D gene: NA; J gene: TRBJ1-1; CDR3 protein: CASSRPGGIAEAFF; CDR3 DNA: TGTGCCAGCAGCCGGCCCGGGGGTATCGCTGAAGCTTTCTTT
V gene: TRBV5-1; clone size: once; D gene: TRBD1; J gene: TRBJ1-1; CDR3 protein: CASSADRVSTEAFF; CDR3 DNA: TGCGCCAGCAGCGCCGACAGGGTGAGCACTGAAGCTTTCTTT
V gene: TRBV10-3; clone size: NA; D gene: TRBD2; J gene: TRBJ2-1; CDR3 protein: CAIGGTSGYNEQFF; CDR3 DNA: TGTGCCATTGGGGGGACTAGCGGTTACAATGAGCAGTTCTTC
V gene: TRBV29-1; clone size: NA; D gene: TRBD2; J gene: TRBJ2-7; CDR3 protein: CSVTGTSAYEQYF; CDR3 DNA: TGCAGCGTAACCGGGACTAGCGCCTACGAGCAGTACTTC
V gene: TRBV30; clone size: NA; D gene: TRBD1; J gene: TRBJ1-4; CDR3 protein: CAWIRGLEDREDEKLFF; CDR3 DNA: TGTGCCTGGATACGGGGGCTGGAGGACAGGGAGGATGAAAAACTGTTTTTT
V gene: TRBV12-3/TRBV12-4; clone size: once; D gene: NA; J gene: TRBJ1-5; CDR3 protein: CASSYTGSQPQHF; CDR3 DNA: TGTGCCAGCAGTTATACTGGTAGTCAGCCCCAGCATTTT
V gene: TRBV28; clone size: NA; D gene: NA; J gene: TRBJ1-2; CDR3 protein: CASSLTEPNYGYTF; CDR3 DNA: TGTGCCAGCAGCCTGACTGAACCTAACTATGGCTACACCTTC
V gene: TRBV19; clone size: NA; D gene: TRBD1; J gene: TRBJ2-2; CDR3 protein: CASSILGTGFTGELFF; CDR3 DNA: TGTGCCAGTAGTATACTAGGGACAGGGTTCACCGGGGAGCTGTTTTTT
V gene: TRBV7-9; clone size: NA; D gene: NA; J gene: TRBJ1-2; CDR3 protein: CASSLSGTNYGYTF; CDR3 DNA: TGTGCCAGCAGCCTGTCTGGGACAAACTATGGCTACACCTTC
V gene: TRBV27; clone size: NA; D gene: TRBD1; J gene: TRBJ1-5; CDR3 protein: CASSTGGTQPQHF; CDR3 DNA: TGTGCCAGCAGCACAGGGGGCACACAGCCCCAGCATTTT
V gene: TRBV10-3; clone size: NA; D gene: TRBD1; J gene: TRBJ1-2; CDR3 protein: CAISAAGGRGYTF; CDR3 DNA: TGTGCCATCAGTGCGGCAGGGGGTAGGGGCTACACCTTC
V gene: TRBV23-1; clone size: NA; D gene: TRBD1; J gene: TRBJ1-2; CDR3 protein: CASSLPGQGAIINYGYTF; CDR3 DNA: TGCGCCAGCAGTCTTCCGGGACAGGGGGCGATTATTAACTATGGCTACACCTTC
V gene: TRBV19; clone size: NA; D gene: TRBD1; J gene: TRBJ1-5; CDR3 protein: CASSTTGYSNQPQHF; CDR3 DNA: TGTGCCAGTAGTACGACAGGGTATAGCAATCAGCCCCAGCATTTT
V gene: TRBV6-5; clone size: NA; D gene: TRBD1; J gene: TRBJ1-2; CDR3 protein: CASSYFGQGYGYTF; CDR3 DNA: TGTGCCAGCAGTTACTTCGGACAGGGGTATGGCTACACCTTC
V gene: TRBV5-1; clone size: NA; D gene: NA; J gene: TRBJ2-2; CDR3 protein: CASSLIPGTATNTGELFF; CDR3 DNA: TGCGCCAGCAGCTTGATCCCAGGGACTGCAACCAACACCGGGGAGCTGTTTTTT
V gene: TRBV18; clone size: few; D gene: TRBD1; J gene: TRBJ1-2; CDR3 protein: CASSRGTAGYTF; CDR3 DNA: TGTGCCAGCTCCCGAGGGACAGCCGGCTACACCTTC
V gene: TRBV6-5; clone size: NA; D gene: TRBD1; J gene: TRBJ1-5; CDR3 protein: CASSWGQGRQPQHF; CDR3 DNA: TGTGCCAGCAGTTGGGGACAGGGCAGGCAGCCCCAGCATTTT
V gene: TRBV6-5; clone size: NA; D gene: NA; J gene: TRBJ1-6; CDR3 protein: CASSDRLSPLHF; CDR3 DNA: TGTGCCAGCTCTGATAGATTGTCACCCCTCCACTTT
V gene: TRBV11-2; clone size: NA; D gene: NA; J gene: TRBJ2-7; CDR3 protein: CASRQAVAGLEQYF; CDR3 DNA: TGTGCCAGCAGGCAAGCGGTCGCCGGGCTCGAGCAGTACTTC
V gene: TRBV5-4; clone size: NA; D gene: TRBD1; J gene: TRBJ1-2; CDR3 protein: CASRTSGTGSYGYTF; CDR3 DNA: TGTGCCAGCAGAACTTCCGGGACAGGATCCTATGGCTACACCTTC
V gene: TRBV7-9; clone size: NA; D gene: TRBD1; J gene: TRBJ1-1; CDR3 protein: CASSLGLTGVAFF; CDR3 DNA: TGTGCCAGCAGCTTAGGTTTGACAGGGGTGGCTTTCTTT
V gene: TRBV27; clone size: NA; D gene: NA; J gene: TRBJ2-3; CDR3 protein: CASGRGTDTQYF; CDR3 DNA: TGTGCCAGCGGGCGGGGTACAGATACGCAGTATTTT
V gene: TRBV5-5; clone size: NA; D gene: TRBD1; J gene: TRBJ2-7; CDR3 protein: CASSDYRGHSYEQYF; CDR3 DNA: TGTGCCAGCAGCGATTACAGGGGGCACTCCTACGAGCAGTACTTC
V gene: TRBV7-7; clone size: few; D gene: NA; J gene: TRBJ2-3; CDR3 protein: CASSTRQDSTQYF; CDR3 DNA: TGTGCTAGCAGCACCCGACAGGATAGTACGCAGTATTTT
V gene: TRBV10-1; clone size: few; D gene: NA; J gene: TRBJ2-7; CDR3 protein: CASSENRGSYEQYF; CDR3 DNA: TGCGCCAGCAGTGAGAATAGAGGGAGCTACGAGCAGTACTTC
V gene: TRBV5-6; clone size: NA; D gene: NA; J gene: TRBJ2-7; CDR3 protein: CASSVPGQMAQQYF; CDR3 DNA: TGTGCCAGCAGCGTACCCGGACAGATGGCTCAGCAGTACTTC
V gene: TRBV30; clone size: NA; D gene: NA; J gene: TRBJ2-7; CDR3 protein: CAWSGSQASYEQYF; CDR3 DNA: TGTGCCTGGAGTGGGTCACAGGCCTCCTACGAGCAGTACTTC
V gene: TRBV3-1/TRBV3-2; clone size: NA; D gene: NA; J gene: TRBJ2-3; CDR3 protein: CASSTSSRIQTDTQYF; CDR3 DNA: TGTGCCAGCAGCACCTCAAGTAGAATTCAAACAGATACGCAGTATTTT
V gene: TRBV6-5; clone size: NA; D gene: NA; J gene: TRBJ2-7; CDR3 protein: CASSYVQGRSYEQYF; CDR3 DNA: TGTGCCAGCAGTTATGTACAGGGTAGATCCTACGAGCAGTACTTC
V gene: TRBV18; clone size: NA; D gene: NA; J gene: TRBJ1-3; CDR3 protein: CASSPSRVALSGNTIYF; CDR3 DNA: TGTGCCAGCTCACCATCCAGGGTGGCACTCTCTGGAAACACCATATATTTT
V gene: TRBV18; clone size: NA; D gene: NA; J gene: TRBJ1-5; CDR3 protein: CASSPEANQPQHF; CDR3 DNA: TGTGCCAGCTCACCTGAGGCGAATCAGCCCCAGCATTTT
V gene: TRBV6-5; clone size: NA; D gene: NA; J gene: TRBJ2-3; CDR3 protein: CASSWVSRGTDTQYF; CDR3 DNA: TGTGCCAGCAGTTGGGTTAGCAGGGGCACAGATACGCAGTATTTT
V gene: TRBV30; clone size: NA; D gene: TRBD1; J gene: TRBJ2-6; CDR3 protein: CACADRGRSGANVLTF; CDR3 DNA: TGTGCCTGTGCGGACAGGGGCCGGTCTGGGGCCAACGTCCTGACTTTC
V gene: TRBV7-8; clone size: NA; D gene: NA; J gene: TRBJ2-5; CDR3 protein: CASSRSLLTQYF; CDR3 DNA: TGTGCCAGCAGCCGTTCTTTATTGACCCAGTACTTC
V gene: TRBV20-1; clone size: NA; D gene: NA; J gene: TRBJ2-5; CDR3 protein: CSASSSLRETQYF; CDR3 DNA: TGCAGTGCTAGTTCATCTCTCCGGGAGACCCAGTACTTC
V gene: TRBV30; clone size: NA; D gene: NA; J gene: TRBJ1-5; CDR3 protein: CAWSVGAVRGPQHF; CDR3 DNA: TGTGCCTGGAGTGTAGGCGCTGTAAGGGGGCCCCAGCATTTT